Listed here is a single T cell receptor (beta chain). These data belong to a study of control samples from healthy donors and cancer patients. CDR3 length equals 15 residues. V shed 6 bases and J shed 4 bases, with 16 bases lying between them. The germline V gene has CDR1 MNHEY and CDR2 SMNVEV (reference sequence). Assay used: immunoSEQ multiplex PCR; TCRdb lists only in-frame clones, some missing. Of around 67,000 clones listed, approximately 89% are singletons. This chain links TRBV27 with TRBJ2-1; D call uncertain. Sequences were obtained from PBMCs. This TCR was sampled from a man aged 55 to 69 with colorectal cancer. In nucleotides, the CDR3 is TGTGCCAGCAGCCCTAGGCATCCCCGTTACAATGAGCAGTTCTTC. It specifies CASSPRHPRYNEQFF.